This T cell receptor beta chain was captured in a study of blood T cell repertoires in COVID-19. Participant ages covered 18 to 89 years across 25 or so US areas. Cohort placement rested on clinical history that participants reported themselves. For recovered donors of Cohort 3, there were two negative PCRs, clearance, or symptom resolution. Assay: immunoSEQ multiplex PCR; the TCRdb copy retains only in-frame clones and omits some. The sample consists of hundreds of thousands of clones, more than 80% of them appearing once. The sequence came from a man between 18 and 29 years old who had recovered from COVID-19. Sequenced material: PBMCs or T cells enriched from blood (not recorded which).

The CDR3: CASGLGDREYNEQFF. Written as DNA, the CDR3 is TGTGCTAGTGGTTTGGGAGACAGGGAATACAATGAGCAGTTCTTC. The rearrangement uses TRBV12-5 and TRBJ2-1, with TRBD1 matching 7 bases. The CDR3 has 15 residues. Trimming cost V 1 base and J 4 bases; bases outside gene matches: 4. Germline loops: CDR1 LGHNT, CDR2 FRNRAP.